Presented here are 28 T cell receptor beta chains from one specimen sequenced in a study of CD8+ T cells in alopecia areata (dated by TCRdb to 2017 to 2018). The library was made by the immunoSEQ multiplex PCR assay. For TCR sequencing, RNA was extracted from every sample and reverse transcribed into cDNA to serve as template. The source is immuneACCESS, and TCRdb retained only in-frame sequences with V and J called. Part of the clones is not carried over; for the studies checked, unresolved V genes explain less than half of this, and the remainder is unexplained. The sample table records roughly 190,000 clones; roughly 70% of these occur just once. Together, the top ten hold about 1.3% of the sample. This specimen's treatment or condition label, per the study, means: oral pan-JAK inhibitor, 5-10 mg twice daily. This material consisted of CD4+ T cells sorted from blood, taken around week 50, from a patient treated with tofacitinib. The receptors were sampled from a human donor with alopecia areata.

V gene TRBV2 combines with J gene TRBJ2-5; possibly TRBD2 for D (6 bases). Germline V gives CDR1 SNHLY, CDR2 FYNNEI. Trimming removed 1 base at V and 3 bases at J, with 15 bases between. The CDR3 contains 16 residues. CDR3 DNA sequence: TGTGCCAGCAGTGAAGGGCGGGGAACGATGAAAGAGACCCAGTACTTC. Encoded protein: CASSEGRGTMKETQYF.

This clone occurred a few times. CDR3 coding DNA: TGTGCCAGCAGTACATACCCGGGCCCAGGAGTCTACAATGAGCAGTTCTTC. Amino acids: CASSTYPGPGVYNEQFF. This rearrangement joins TRBV9 to TRBJ2-1; unclear D gene. The germline gives CDR1 SGDLS, CDR2 YYNGEE. The CDR3 runs to 17 residues. Trimming left V 5 bases short and J 3 bases short, with 21 bases between. The entire variable domain, with the rest obtained from reference TRBV9 and TRBJ2-1, is as follows: DSGVTQTPKHLITATGQRVTLRCSPRSGDLSVYWYQQSLDQGLQFLIQYYNGEERAKGNILERFSAQQFPDLHSELNLSSLELGDSALYFCASSTYPGPGVYNEQFFGPGTRLTVL.

This chain connects TRBV18 to TRBJ2-7; D gene uncertain. CDR1 KGHSH and CDR2 LQKENI come from the germline V gene. The length of the CDR3 is 14 residues. The ends were cut back, 0 bases at V and 1 base at J, with 7 bases in the middle. The CDR3 sequence is CASSPPGISYEQYF. The CDR3 DNA follows: TGTGCCAGCTCACCACCAGGGATTTCCTACGAGCAGTACTTC. Using reference TRBV18 and TRBJ2-7 for the parts outside the CDR3, the full variable domain is NAGVMQNPRHLVRRRGQEARLRCSPMKGHSHVYWYRQLPEEGLKFMVYLQKENIIDESGMPKERFSAEFPKEGPSILRIQQVVRGDSAAYFCASSPPGISYEQYFGPGTRLTVT.

This sequence joins TRBV29-1 and TRBJ1-1; D unclear. V shed 1 base and J shed 1 base, with 7 bases lying between them. The CDR3 is made up of 13 amino acids. Germline V gene sequence: CDR1 SQVTM, CDR2 ANQGSEA. CDR3 nucleotide sequence: TGCAGCGTTGAAGGACATAAGAACACTGAAGCTTTCTTT. Its translation is CSVEGHKNTEAFF.

CDR3 coding DNA: TGCGCCAGCAGCTTGTCCGGGGGAACCGGGGCCAACGTCCTGACTTTC. It yields the protein CASSLSGGTGANVLTF. This chain links TRBV5-1 with TRBJ2-6; a possible D gene is TRBD2 (6 bases). The CDR3 has 16 residues. CDR1 and CDR2 from the germline V gene are SGHRS and YFSETQ. The germline V and J ends were trimmed by 1 base and 4 bases, with 12 bases remaining between them.

In this sample, this clone turned up a few times. The chain is built from TRBV18 and TRBJ2-7, with 7 bases fitting TRBD1. Losses at the gene ends were 0 bases for V and 3 bases for J; bases not matched to a gene: 5. The CDR3 is made up of 15 amino acids. The germline V gene encodes CDR1 KGHSH and CDR2 LQKENI. CDR3: CASSPPGTDHYEQYF. The CDR3 DNA reads TGTGCCAGCTCACCACCCGGGACAGATCACTACGAGCAGTACTTC.

This clone was observed a single time. The chain has TRBV28 and TRBJ2-5; no clear D gene. This CDR3 spans 12 amino acids. V gave up 5 bases and J gave up 5 bases, with 9 bases separating them. CDR1 and CDR2 from the germline V gene are MDHEN and SYDVKM. The CDR3 region has the DNA TGTGCCAGCAGTAATATCCAGGAGACCCAGTACTTC. The encoded protein is CASSNIQETQYF.

The chain links TRBV27 to TRBJ1-2, with unresolved D. Between the trimmed V and J ends, which lost 6 bases and 4 bases, there was a span of 24 bases. This CDR3 contains 17 residues. Germline V gene lookup returns CDR1 MNHEY and CDR2 SMNVEV (reference sequence). DNA for the CDR3: TGTGCCAGCAGCCCCCAAAGCGTCCAGACAACAGTCTATGGCTACACCTTC. Amino acid sequence: CASSPQSVQTTVYGYTF.

CDR3: CAISHTGEQYF. The CDR3, as DNA: TGTGCCATCAGTCATACTGGAGAGCAGTACTTC. The rearrangement joins TRBV10-3 to TRBJ2-7; no definite D call. Trimming took 5 bases from V and 7 from J, leaving 9 bases between them. Germline V lookup: CDR1 ENHRY, CDR2 SYGVKD. The CDR3 contains 11 residues.

This rearrangement joins TRBV30 to TRBJ2-3; D gene unclear. The CDR3 length is 11 residues. The V end lost 1 base, the J end lost 4 bases, and 3 bases lay between the germline ends. Germline values: CDR1 GTSNPN, CDR2 SVGIG (reference sequence). The CDR3 sequence is CAWSGADTQYF. DNA of the CDR3: TGTGCCTGGAGTGGAGCAGATACGCAGTATTTT.

In its sample, this clone was seen a few times. The chain combines TRBV2 with TRBJ2-3; D might be TRBD1 (6 bases). V lost 7 bases and J lost 6, with 17 bases in between. The length of the CDR3 is 14 residues. In germline, CDR1 is SNHLY, CDR2 FYNNEI. The CDR3 region has the DNA TGTGCCAGCACGCCACAGGGTAATCGGGATACGCAGTATTTT. This translates into CASTPQGNRDTQYF.

V usage is TRBV4-1 and J usage is TRBJ1-4; D may be TRBD1 (5 bases). Trimming pared 8 bases from V and 3 bases from J, leaving 13 bases between. Germline V gives CDR1 MGHRA, CDR2 YSYEKL. The CDR3 covers 14 residues. The CDR3 loop is CASQVRVANEKLFF. In DNA form, the CDR3 reads TGCGCCAGCCAAGTCAGGGTGGCTAATGAAAAACTGTTTTTT.

The chain recombines TRBV6-5 with TRBJ1-2; D is undetermined. The V and J ends lost 0 bases and 8 bases respectively, with 10 bases between them. Germline V gene lookup returns CDR1 MNHEY and CDR2 SVGAGI. The length of the CDR3 is 13 residues. For the CDR3, the DNA is TGTGCCAGCAGTTACTCCGGGGTGGGCGGCTACACCTTC. It codes for CASSYSGVGGYTF.

The V and J genes are TRBV5-1 and TRBJ2-1; 8 bases map to TRBD2. CDR1 is SGHRS and CDR2 is YFSETQ in the germline V gene. The CDR3 is 16 residues long. V dropped 3 bases and J dropped 2; count of bases not matched to a gene: 7. The DNA for the CDR3 is TGCGCCAGCAGCTCCAAACTAGCGGCAACCTACAATGAGCAGTTCTTC. This codes for CASSSKLAATYNEQFF.

This clone has more than one count but fewer than ten. This chain joins TRBV19 and TRBJ1-1, with 7 positions matching TRBD1. CDR3 size: 14 residues. V was clipped by 5 bases and J by 0 bases; unmatched bases: 3. The germline V gene encodes CDR1 LNHDA and CDR2 SQIVND (reference sequence). CDR3 region: CASSSTGLNTEAFF. CDR3 sequence (DNA): TGTGCCAGTAGTTCGACAGGGTTGAACACTGAAGCTTTCTTT.

This rearrangement joins TRBV6-5 to TRBJ1-1; a weak D match, TRBD1 (6 bases). V was trimmed by 5 bases and J by 5 bases, leaving 15 bases between them. The CDR3 is made up of 14 amino acids. The germline V gene encodes CDR1 MNHEY and CDR2 SVGAGI. DNA of the CDR3: TGTGCCAGCAGTACCCTACAGGGAGGTACTGAAGCTTTCTTT. Amino acids: CASSTLQGGTEAFF.

The gene calls are TRBV9 and TRBJ1-4; the D is unclear. Deletions cut 6 bases from V and 7 bases from J, with 10 bases between. The length of the CDR3 is 12 residues. Germline CDR1 is SGDLS and CDR2 is YYNGEE. In DNA form, the CDR3 reads TGTGCCAGCAACCGGGGAGGTGAAAAACTGTTTTTT. This gives the protein CASNRGGEKLFF.

The rearrangement joins TRBV20-1 to TRBJ1-1, with a possible D match to TRBD1 (5 bases). Germline loops: CDR1 DFQATT, CDR2 SNEGSKA (reference sequence). This CDR3 has 11 amino acids. Trimming took 1 base from V and 9 from J, leaving 9 bases between them. Here the CDR3 DNA reads TGCAGTGCTAGAGCGGGGGGAAAAGCTTTCTTT. It specifies CSARAGGKAFF.

The chain carries TRBV30 and TRBJ1-6; D unresolved. Trimming cost V 4 bases and J 0 bases, with 7 bases left between them. The CDR3 has 14 amino acids. Germline V gene data show CDR1 as GTSNPN and CDR2 as SVGIG (reference sequence). In DNA, the CDR3 is TGTGCCTGGAAAGTAAGCTCCTATAATTCACCCCTCCACTTT. It encodes CAWKVSSYNSPLHF. The full variable domain, with the rest looked up from reference TRBV30 and TRBJ1-6, is SQTIHQWPATLVQPVGSPLSLECTVEGTSNPNLYWYRQAAGRGLQLLFYSVGIGQISSEVPQNLSASRPQDRQFILSSKKLLLSDSGFYLCAWKVSSYNSPLHFGNGTRLTVT.

The gene calls are TRBV7-8 and TRBJ2-5; no definite D call. Trimming cost V 0 bases and J 0 bases, with 8 bases left between them. Germline assignment: CDR1 SGHVS and CDR2 FQNEAQ. The CDR3 consists of 15 residues. The CDR3: CASSLASGNQETQYF. DNA of the CDR3: TGTGCCAGCAGCTTAGCGAGTGGCAACCAAGAGACCCAGTACTTC. The whole variable domain, filled in from reference TRBV7-8 and TRBJ2-5, reads GAGVSQSPRYKVAKRGQDVALRCDPISGHVSLFWYQQALGQGPEFLTYFQNEAQLDKSGLPSDRFFAERPEGSVSTLKIQRTQQEDSAVYLCASSLASGNQETQYFGPGTRLLVL.

The rearrangement links TRBV5-6 to TRBJ1-2; TRBD1 matches 7 bases. The CDR3 is 14 residues long. V lost 4 bases, J lost 5 bases, and 8 bases stayed unmatched. Germline V gives CDR1 SGHDT, CDR2 YYEEEE. CDR3 in amino acids: CASSQGGQRYGYTF. Written as DNA, the CDR3 is TGTGCCAGCAGCCAAGGGGGCCAGAGGTATGGCTACACCTTC. Supplemented by reference TRBV5-6 and TRBJ1-2, the full variable domain reads DAGVTQSPTHLIKTRGQQVTLRCSPKSGHDTVSWYQQALGQGPQFIFQYYEEEERQRGNFPDRFSGHQFPNYSSELNVNALLLGDSALYLCASSQGGQRYGYTFGSGTRLTVV.

As DNA, the CDR3 is TGTGCCAGCAGCTCCAACCCGGGACAGAGCTCCTACGAGCAGTACTTC. Translating gives CASSSNPGQSSYEQYF. This chain joins TRBV7-8 and TRBJ2-7, with 7 positions matching TRBD1. V shed 4 bases, J shed 0 bases, and the junction held 9 bases outside the gene matches. Germline loops: CDR1 SGHVS, CDR2 FQNEAQ. The CDR3 sequence is 16 residues long. The whole variable domain, filled in from reference TRBV7-8 and TRBJ2-7, reads GAGVSQSPRYKVAKRGQDVALRCDPISGHVSLFWYQQALGQGPEFLTYFQNEAQLDKSGLPSDRFFAERPEGSVSTLKIQRTQQEDSAVYLCASSSNPGQSSYEQYFGPGTRLTVT.

The J gene is TRBJ2-2, the V gene TRBV7-2; D gene ambiguous. CDR3 length equals 13 residues. The germline V and J ends were trimmed by 1 base and 6 bases, with 6 bases remaining between them. Germline V gives CDR1 SGHTA, CDR2 FQGNSA. The CDR3 sequence is CASSLVASGELFF. The DNA of the CDR3 is TGTGCCAGCAGCTTAGTCGCCTCCGGGGAGCTGTTTTTT. Full variable domain (outside the CDR3, taken from reference TRBV7-2 and TRBJ2-2): GAGVSQSPSNKVTEKGKDVELRCDPISGHTALYWYRQSLGQGLEFLIYFQGNSAPDKSGLPSDRFSAERTGGSVSTLTIQRTQQEDSAVYLCASSLVASGELFFGEGSRLTVL.

This chain connects TRBV4-2 to TRBJ2-1; no firm D call. CDR3 length: 14 amino acids. CDR1 LGHNA and CDR2 YNFKEQ come from the germline V gene. Deletions cut 0 bases from V and 6 bases from J, with 9 bases between. The CDR3 DNA reads TGTGCCAGCAGCCAAGACAAATTGGGCAATGAGCAGTTCTTC. Translating gives CASSQDKLGNEQFF.

The chain uses TRBV5-6 and TRBJ2-1; 8 bases map to TRBD2. Germline CDR1 SGHDT, CDR2 YYEEEE. The J segment lost 3 bases and the V segment lost 3 bases, leaving 8 bases of the junction unmatched. The CDR3 length is 16 residues. The CDR3 nucleotides read TGTGCCAGCAGCTGGGAAGCGGGGGACAACTACAATGAGCAGTTCTTC. Protein product: CASSWEAGDNYNEQFF.

V usage is TRBV29-1 and J usage is TRBJ2-1; TRBD2 agrees at 7 bases. The CDR3 is 14 residues long. V lost 1 base and J lost 0; bases outside the gene matches: 0. CDR1 is SQVTM, CDR2 ANQGSEA, per germline. The CDR3 region is CSVEGGGSYNEQFF. The CDR3 bases are TGCAGCGTTGAAGGGGGGGGCTCCTACAATGAGCAGTTCTTC.

This chain joins TRBV18 and TRBJ2-5; a weak D match, TRBD1 (6 bases). The CDR3 totals 13 residues. Per germline, CDR1 KGHSH and CDR2 LQKENI. V was cut by 3 bases and J by 3 bases, with 8 bases left in between. The CDR3 DNA reads TGTGCCAGCTCACCCGGACAGAAAGAGACCCAGTACTTC. It yields the protein CASSPGQKETQYF.

V and J are TRBV6-5 and TRBJ1-2; weak D call: TRBD1 (6 bases). The CDR3 totals 15 residues. Germline V lookup: CDR1 MNHEY, CDR2 SVGAGI. V was shortened by 0 bases and J by 4 bases, with 12 bases between the two germline ends. CDR3 coding DNA: TGTGCCAGCAGTTACTCTAAGACAGGAACCTATGGCTACACCTTC. It specifies CASSYSKTGTYGYTF.